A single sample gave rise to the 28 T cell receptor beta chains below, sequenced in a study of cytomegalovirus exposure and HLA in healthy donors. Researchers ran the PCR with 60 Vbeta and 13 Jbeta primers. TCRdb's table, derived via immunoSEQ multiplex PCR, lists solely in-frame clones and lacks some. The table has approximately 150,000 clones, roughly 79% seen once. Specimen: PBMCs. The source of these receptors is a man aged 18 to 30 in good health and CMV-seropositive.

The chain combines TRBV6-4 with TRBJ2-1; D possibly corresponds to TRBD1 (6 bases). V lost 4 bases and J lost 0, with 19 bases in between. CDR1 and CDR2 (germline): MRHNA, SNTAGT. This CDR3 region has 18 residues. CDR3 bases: TGTGCCAGCAGTGTTTGGGGGCATGCCGGCACCTCCTACAATGAGCAGTTCTTC. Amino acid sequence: CASSVWGHAGTSYNEQFF.

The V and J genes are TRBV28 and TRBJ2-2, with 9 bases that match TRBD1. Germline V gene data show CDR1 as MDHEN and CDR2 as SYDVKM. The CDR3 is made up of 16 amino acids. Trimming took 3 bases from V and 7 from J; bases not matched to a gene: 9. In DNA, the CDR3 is TGTGCCAGCAGTTTGCTTCAACAGGGGGCGGACGGGGAGCTGTTTTTT. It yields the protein CASSLLQQGADGELFF. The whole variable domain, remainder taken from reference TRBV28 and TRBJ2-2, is DVKVTQSSRYLVKRTGEKVFLECVQDMDHENMFWYRQDPGLGLRLIYFSYDVKMKEKGDIPEGYSVSREKKERFSLILESASTNQTSMYLCASSLLQQGADGELFFGEGSRLTVL.

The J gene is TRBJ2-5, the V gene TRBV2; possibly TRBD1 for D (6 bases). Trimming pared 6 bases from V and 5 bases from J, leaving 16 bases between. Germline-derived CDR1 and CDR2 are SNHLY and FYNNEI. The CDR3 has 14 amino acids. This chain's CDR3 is CASRIQGPMETQYF. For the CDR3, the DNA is TGTGCCAGCAGGATACAGGGCCCCATGGAGACCCAGTACTTC.

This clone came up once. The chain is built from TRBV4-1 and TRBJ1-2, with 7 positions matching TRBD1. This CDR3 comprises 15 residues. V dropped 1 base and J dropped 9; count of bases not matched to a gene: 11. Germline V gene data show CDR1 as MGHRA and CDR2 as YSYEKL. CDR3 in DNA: TGCGCCAGCAGCCAAGTACCAGGGGGTGGGTTTAGCTACACCTTC. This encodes CASSQVPGGGFSYTF.

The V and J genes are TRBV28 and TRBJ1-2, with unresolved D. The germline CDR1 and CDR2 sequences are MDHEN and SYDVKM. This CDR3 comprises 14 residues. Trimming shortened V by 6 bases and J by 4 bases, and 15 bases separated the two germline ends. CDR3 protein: CASRNHSSLYGYTF. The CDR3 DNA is TGTGCCAGCAGGAACCATAGCAGTCTCTATGGCTACACCTTC.

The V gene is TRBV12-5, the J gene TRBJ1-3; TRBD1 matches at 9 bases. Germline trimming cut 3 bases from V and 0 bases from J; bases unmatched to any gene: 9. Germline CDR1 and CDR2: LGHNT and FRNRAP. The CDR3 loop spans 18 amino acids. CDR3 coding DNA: TGTGCTAGTGGTTTAACCGGGACAGGGTACCACTCTGGAAACACCATATATTTT. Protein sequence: CASGLTGTGYHSGNTIYF.

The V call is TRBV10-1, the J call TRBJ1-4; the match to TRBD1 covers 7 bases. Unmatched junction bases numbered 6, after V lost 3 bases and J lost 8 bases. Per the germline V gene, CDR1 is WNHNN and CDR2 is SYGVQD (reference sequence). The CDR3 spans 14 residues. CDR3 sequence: CASSEGRGREKLFF. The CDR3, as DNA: TGCGCCAGCAGTGAAGGCAGGGGGAGGGAAAAACTGTTTTTT.

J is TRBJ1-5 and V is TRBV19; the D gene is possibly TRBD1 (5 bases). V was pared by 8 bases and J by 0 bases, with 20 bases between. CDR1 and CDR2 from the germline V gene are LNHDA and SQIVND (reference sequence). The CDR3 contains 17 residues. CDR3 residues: CASALGRGVYSNQPQHF. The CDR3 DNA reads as TGTGCCAGTGCCCTAGGGCGGGGGGTGTATAGCAATCAGCCCCAGCATTTT.

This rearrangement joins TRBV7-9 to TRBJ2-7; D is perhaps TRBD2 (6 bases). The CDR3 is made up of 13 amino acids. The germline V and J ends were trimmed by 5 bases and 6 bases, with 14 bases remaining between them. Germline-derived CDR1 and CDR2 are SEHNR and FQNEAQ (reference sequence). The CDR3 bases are TGTGCCAGCAGCACACAGGAGGGCGCCGAGCAGTACTTC. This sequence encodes CASSTQEGAEQYF.

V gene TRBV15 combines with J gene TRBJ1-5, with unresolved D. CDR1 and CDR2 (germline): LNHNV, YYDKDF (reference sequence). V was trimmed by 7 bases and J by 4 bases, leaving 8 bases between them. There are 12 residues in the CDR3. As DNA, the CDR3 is TGTGCCACCAAGAGTTTTAATCAGCCCCAGCATTTT. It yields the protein CATKSFNQPQHF.

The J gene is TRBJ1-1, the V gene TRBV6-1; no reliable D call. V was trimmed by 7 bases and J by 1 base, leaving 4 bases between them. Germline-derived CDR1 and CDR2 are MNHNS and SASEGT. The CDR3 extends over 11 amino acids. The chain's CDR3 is CASIRNTEAFF. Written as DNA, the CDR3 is TGTGCCAGCATCAGGAACACTGAAGCTTTCTTT.

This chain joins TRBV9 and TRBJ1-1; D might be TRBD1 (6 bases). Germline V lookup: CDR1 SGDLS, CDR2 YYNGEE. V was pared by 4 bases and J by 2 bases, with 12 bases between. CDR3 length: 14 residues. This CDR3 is CASSTPGQNTEAFF. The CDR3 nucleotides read TGTGCCAGCAGCACGCCGGGACAAAACACTGAAGCTTTCTTT.

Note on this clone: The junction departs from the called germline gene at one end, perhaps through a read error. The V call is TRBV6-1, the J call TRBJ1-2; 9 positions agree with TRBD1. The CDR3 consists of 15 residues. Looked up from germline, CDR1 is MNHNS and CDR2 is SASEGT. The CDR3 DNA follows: TGTGCCAGCAGTGAAGGGAGGACAGGGGATAGTGGCTACGCCTTC. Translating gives CASSEGRTGDSGYAF.

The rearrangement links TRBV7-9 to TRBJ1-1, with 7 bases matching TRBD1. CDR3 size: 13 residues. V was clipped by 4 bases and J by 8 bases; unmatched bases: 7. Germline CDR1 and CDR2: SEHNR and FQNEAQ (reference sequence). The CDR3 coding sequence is TGTGCCAGCAGCTACGGGACAGCAACCGAAGCTTTCTTT. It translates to CASSYGTATEAFF.

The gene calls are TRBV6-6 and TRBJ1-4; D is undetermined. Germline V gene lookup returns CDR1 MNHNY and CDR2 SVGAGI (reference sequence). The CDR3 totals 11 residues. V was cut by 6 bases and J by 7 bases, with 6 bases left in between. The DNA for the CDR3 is TGTGCCAGCAGGCGCGCTGAAAAACTGTTTTTT. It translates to CASRRAEKLFF.

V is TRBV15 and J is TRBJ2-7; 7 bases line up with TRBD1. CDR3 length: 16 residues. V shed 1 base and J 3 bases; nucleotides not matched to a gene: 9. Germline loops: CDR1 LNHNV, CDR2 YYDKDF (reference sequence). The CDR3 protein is CATSRARGTHYYEQYF. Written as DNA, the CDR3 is TGTGCCACCAGCAGAGCCAGGGGGACCCACTACTACGAGCAGTACTTC.

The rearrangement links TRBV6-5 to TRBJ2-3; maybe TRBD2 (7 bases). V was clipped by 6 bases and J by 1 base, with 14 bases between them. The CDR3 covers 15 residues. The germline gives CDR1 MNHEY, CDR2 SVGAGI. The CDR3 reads CASRQQGGGTDTQYF. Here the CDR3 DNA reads TGTGCCAGCAGGCAACAGGGAGGGGGCACAGATACGCAGTATTTT.

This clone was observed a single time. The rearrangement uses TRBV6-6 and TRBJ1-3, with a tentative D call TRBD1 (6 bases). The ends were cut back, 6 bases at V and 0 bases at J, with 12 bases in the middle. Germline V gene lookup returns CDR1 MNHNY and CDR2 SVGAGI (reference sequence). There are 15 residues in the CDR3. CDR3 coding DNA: TGTGCCAGCAGCCCCACAGGGAACTCTGGAAACACCATATATTTT. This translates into CASSPTGNSGNTIYF.

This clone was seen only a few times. The CDR3 DNA sequence: TGTGCCATCAGTGGGGGAATCGGGGGCGAGCAGTACTTC. Protein product: CAISGGIGGEQYF. The chain carries TRBV10-3 and TRBJ2-7; perhaps TRBD2 as D (6 bases). The CDR3 is made up of 13 amino acids. V lost 4 bases to trimming and J lost 6 bases, with 13 bases between them. CDR1 is ENHRY, CDR2 SYGVKD, per germline.

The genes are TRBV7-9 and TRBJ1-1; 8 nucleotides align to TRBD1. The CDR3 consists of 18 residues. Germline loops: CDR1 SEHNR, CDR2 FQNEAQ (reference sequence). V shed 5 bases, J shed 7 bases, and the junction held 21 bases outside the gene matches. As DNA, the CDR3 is TGTGCCAGCAGCCCGCCATCGACAGGGGCCGCTAGAAACGTTGAAGCTTTCTTT. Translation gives CASSPPSTGAARNVEAFF. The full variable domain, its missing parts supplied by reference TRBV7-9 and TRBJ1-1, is DTGVSQNPRHKITKRGQNVTFRCDPISEHNRLYWYRQTLGQGPEFLTYFQNEAQLEKSRLLSDRFSAERPKGSFSTLEIQRTEQGDSAMYLCASSPPSTGAARNVEAFFGQGTRLTVV.

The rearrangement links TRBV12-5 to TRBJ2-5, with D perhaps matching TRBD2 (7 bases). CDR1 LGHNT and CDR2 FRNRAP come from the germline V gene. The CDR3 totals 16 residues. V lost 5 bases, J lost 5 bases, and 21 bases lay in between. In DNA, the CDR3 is TGTGCTAGTGGTGCCGGGGGGCGGGCGGTTGGGGAGACCCAGTACTTC. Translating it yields CASGAGGRAVGETQYF.

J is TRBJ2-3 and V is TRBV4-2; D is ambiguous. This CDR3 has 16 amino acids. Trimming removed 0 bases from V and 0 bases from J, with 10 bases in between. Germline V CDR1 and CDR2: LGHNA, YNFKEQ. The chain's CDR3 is CASSQERRRSTDTQYF. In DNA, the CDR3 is TGTGCCAGCAGCCAAGAGAGGCGGCGGAGCACAGATACGCAGTATTTT.

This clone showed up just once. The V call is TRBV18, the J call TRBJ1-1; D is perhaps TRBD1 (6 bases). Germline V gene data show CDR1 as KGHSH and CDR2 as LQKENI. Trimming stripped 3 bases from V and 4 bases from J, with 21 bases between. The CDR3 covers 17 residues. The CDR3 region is CASSPRGQQHEITEAFF. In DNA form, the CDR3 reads TGTGCCAGCTCACCGCGGGGGCAGCAGCATGAGATCACTGAAGCTTTCTTT. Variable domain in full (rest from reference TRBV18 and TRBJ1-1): NAGVMQNPRHLVRRRGQEARLRCSPMKGHSHVYWYRQLPEEGLKFMVYLQKENIIDESGMPKERFSAEFPKEGPSILRIQQVVRGDSAAYFCASSPRGQQHEITEAFFGQGTRLTVV.

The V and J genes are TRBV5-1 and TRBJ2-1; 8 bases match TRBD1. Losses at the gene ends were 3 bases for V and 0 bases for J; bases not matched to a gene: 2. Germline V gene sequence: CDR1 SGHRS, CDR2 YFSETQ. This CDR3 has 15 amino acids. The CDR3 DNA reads TGCGCCAGCAGCTGGGACAGGAGCTCCTACAATGAGCAGTTCTTC. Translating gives CASSWDRSSYNEQFF.

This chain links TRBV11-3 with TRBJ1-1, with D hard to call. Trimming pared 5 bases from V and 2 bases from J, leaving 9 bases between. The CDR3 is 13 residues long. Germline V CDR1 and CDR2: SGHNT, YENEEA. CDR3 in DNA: TGTGCCAGCAGCAGCGGACTTAACACTGAAGCTTTCTTT. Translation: CASSSGLNTEAFF.

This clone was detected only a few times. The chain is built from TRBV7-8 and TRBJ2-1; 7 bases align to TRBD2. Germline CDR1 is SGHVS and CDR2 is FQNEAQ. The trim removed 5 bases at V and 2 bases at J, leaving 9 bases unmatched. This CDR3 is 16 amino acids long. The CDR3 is CASSGRSGGAYNEQFF. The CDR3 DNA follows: TGTGCCAGCAGCGGCAGAAGTGGGGGGGCCTACAATGAGCAGTTCTTC.

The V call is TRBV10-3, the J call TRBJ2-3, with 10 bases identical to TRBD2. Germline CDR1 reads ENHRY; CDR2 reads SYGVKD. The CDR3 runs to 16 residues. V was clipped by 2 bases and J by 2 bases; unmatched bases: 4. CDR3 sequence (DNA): TGTGCCATCAGTGAGACTAGCGGGAAGTACACAGATACGCAGTATTTT. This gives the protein CAISETSGKYTDTQYF.

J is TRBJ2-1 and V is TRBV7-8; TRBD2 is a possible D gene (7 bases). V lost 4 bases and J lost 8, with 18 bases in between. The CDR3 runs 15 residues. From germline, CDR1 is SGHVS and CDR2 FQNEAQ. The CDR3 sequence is CASSSVGGRMDEQFF. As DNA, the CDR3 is TGTGCCAGCAGCTCAGTCGGGGGGCGGATGGATGAGCAGTTCTTC.